The rows below give T cell receptor beta chains drawn from one sample of a study of T-cell reconstitution after alpha-beta-depleted transplantation in children. TCRdb itself ran the PCR reads through MiXCR, one entry per CDR3 protein. The data show fewer than 700,000 distinct CDR3 sequences, 13% seen once. Sequencing used PBMCs, mostly from graft donor cells, obtained 360 days after TCRalphabeta/CD19-depleted stem cell transplant. The receptors here all came from a male patient younger than 18 who had a stem cell transplant for acute myeloid leukemia, so the T cells may come from the graft donor. CDR3s include the opening cysteine and the closing phenylalanine or tryptophan. A D gene is named only where the DNA matches it firmly. The size field is filled for only some rows; it gives once, few, many or a size class.

d_gene: TRBD2
v_gene: TRBV6-5
abundance: -
j_gene: TRBJ2-1
len: 18
CDR3aa: CASSYRSVTSGYYNEQFF
CDR3nt: TGTGCCAGCAGTTATAGGTCGGTGACTAGCGGATACTACAATGAGCAGTTCTTC

d_gene: -
v_gene: TRBV19
abundance: few
j_gene: TRBJ2-1
len: 16
CDR3aa: CASSRRQASSYNEQFF
CDR3nt: TGTGCCAGTAGCCGTCGACAGGCTAGCTCCTACAATGAGCAGTTCTTC

d_gene: TRBD1
v_gene: TRBV4-3
abundance: -
j_gene: TRBJ2-3
len: 16
CDR3aa: CASSQDIRQGADTQYF
CDR3nt: TGCGCCAGCAGCCAAGATATAAGGCAGGGGGCAGATACGCAGTATTTT

d_gene: TRBD2
v_gene: TRBV4-3
abundance: many
j_gene: TRBJ2-2
len: 16
CDR3aa: CASSQERLAGVGELFF
CDR3nt: TGCGCCAGCAGCCAAGAAAGGCTAGCGGGAGTCGGGGAGCTGTTTTTT

d_gene: TRBD2
v_gene: TRBV15
abundance: many
j_gene: TRBJ2-1
len: 14
CDR3aa: CASSGREGRSEQFF
CDR3nt: TGTGCCAGCTCCGGGCGGGAGGGCCGAAGTGAGCAGTTCTTC

d_gene: -
v_gene: TRBV5-1
abundance: many
j_gene: TRBJ2-1
len: 15
CDR3aa: CASSSLRDIYNEQFF
CDR3nt: TGCGCCAGCAGCTCTCTCCGGGACATCTACAATGAGCAGTTCTTC

d_gene: TRBD2
v_gene: TRBV3-1
abundance: few
j_gene: TRBJ2-1
len: 16
CDR3aa: CASSPTLPSGSNEQFF
CDR3nt: TGTGCCAGCAGCCCCACACTACCTAGCGGGTCCAATGAGCAGTTCTTC

d_gene: TRBD2
v_gene: TRBV10-3
abundance: many
j_gene: TRBJ2-1
len: 16
CDR3aa: CAIAGKSGSPNNEQFF
CDR3nt: TGTGCCATCGCGGGGAAAAGCGGGAGCCCGAACAATGAGCAGTTCTTC

d_gene: -
v_gene: TRBV28
abundance: many
j_gene: TRBJ2-6
len: 15
CDR3aa: CASSFPGPGANVLTF
CDR3nt: TGTGCCAGCAGTTTCCCCGGTCCTGGGGCCAACGTCCTGACTTTC

d_gene: -
v_gene: TRBV20-1
abundance: many
j_gene: TRBJ2-7
len: 12
CDR3aa: CSALGQLYEQYF
CDR3nt: TGCAGTGCACTCGGACAGCTCTACGAGCAGTACTTC

d_gene: TRBD2
v_gene: TRBV5-1
abundance: many
j_gene: TRBJ2-7
len: 16
CDR3aa: CASSPGQRERSYEQYF
CDR3nt: TGCGCCAGCAGCCCCGGTCAGCGGGAGAGATCCTACGAGCAGTACTTC

d_gene: TRBD2
v_gene: TRBV12-3/TRBV12-4
abundance: many
j_gene: TRBJ2-3
len: 14
CDR3aa: CASSLGGKRDTQYF
CDR3nt: TGTGCCAGCAGTCTCGGGGGGAAGCGAGATACGCAGTATTTT

d_gene: -
v_gene: TRBV12-3/TRBV12-4
abundance: many
j_gene: TRBJ2-2
len: 12
CDR3aa: CASSSIDGGLFF
CDR3nt: TGTGCCAGCAGTTCCATTGACGGGGGGCTGTTTTTT

d_gene: TRBD1
v_gene: TRBV18
abundance: -
j_gene: TRBJ2-2
len: 16
CDR3aa: CASSPDRGTNTGELFF
CDR3nt: TGTGCCAGCTCACCGGACAGGGGAACCAACACCGGGGAGCTGTTTTTT

d_gene: TRBD2
v_gene: TRBV7-2
abundance: few
j_gene: TRBJ2-5
len: 15
CDR3aa: CASSFRDYHSETQYF
CDR3nt: TGTGCCAGCAGCTTCCGGGACTACCATTCGGAGACCCAGTACTTC

d_gene: -
v_gene: TRBV9
abundance: -
j_gene: TRBJ2-5
len: 16
CDR3aa: CASSVVGGGGPETQYF
CDR3nt: TGTGCCAGCAGCGTAGTAGGAGGCGGGGGCCCAGAGACCCAGTACTTC

d_gene: TRBD2
v_gene: TRBV29-1
abundance: many
j_gene: TRBJ2-3
len: 17
CDR3aa: CSVDGTSGRVRTDTQYF
CDR3nt: TGCAGCGTTGACGGGACTAGCGGGAGAGTCCGCACAGATACGCAGTATTTT

d_gene: -
v_gene: TRBV19
abundance: -
j_gene: TRBJ2-7
len: 14
CDR3aa: CASSMIEAPYEQYF
CDR3nt: TGTGCCAGTAGTATGATCGAGGCGCCCTACGAGCAGTACTTC

d_gene: -
v_gene: TRBV7-3
abundance: -
j_gene: TRBJ2-1
len: 14
CDR3aa: CASSFRDSNNEQFF
CDR3nt: TGTGCCAGCAGCTTTAGGGATTCCAATAATGAGCAGTTCTTC

d_gene: -
v_gene: TRBV29-1
abundance: -
j_gene: TRBJ2-7
len: 11
CDR3aa: CSAWGEWEQYF
CDR3nt: TGCAGCGCCTGGGGGGAGTGGGAGCAGTACTTC

d_gene: -
v_gene: TRBV10-3
abundance: many
j_gene: TRBJ2-7
len: 14
CDR3aa: CAIRGRVNAYEQYF
CDR3nt: TGTGCCATCAGGGGTCGGGTAAATGCCTACGAGCAGTACTTC

d_gene: -
v_gene: TRBV10-3
abundance: -
j_gene: TRBJ2-2
len: 16
CDR3aa: CAISESKGPNTGELFF
CDR3nt: TGTGCCATCAGTGAGTCGAAGGGGCCCAACACCGGGGAGCTGTTTTTT

d_gene: -
v_gene: TRBV28
abundance: few
j_gene: TRBJ2-1
len: 11
CDR3aa: CASTPGWEQFF
CDR3nt: TGTGCCAGCACCCCGGGGTGGGAGCAGTTCTTC

d_gene: TRBD2
v_gene: TRBV5-1
abundance: -
j_gene: TRBJ2-1
len: 17
CDR3aa: CASSLATLAGGNNEQFF
CDR3nt: TGCGCCAGCAGCTTGGCTACACTAGCGGGAGGAAACAATGAGCAGTTCTTC

d_gene: -
v_gene: TRBV5-1
abundance: -
j_gene: TRBJ2-1
len: 15
CDR3aa: CASSKSGPSYNEQFF
CDR3nt: TGCGCCAGCAGTAAAAGCGGGCCCTCCTACAATGAGCAGTTCTTC

d_gene: TRBD2
v_gene: TRBV28
abundance: -
j_gene: TRBJ2-1
len: 16
CDR3aa: CASRPYGLAGGGEQFF
CDR3nt: TGTGCCAGCAGACCTTACGGGCTAGCGGGAGGCGGTGAGCAGTTCTTC

d_gene: -
v_gene: TRBV20-1
abundance: -
j_gene: TRBJ2-7
len: 14
CDR3aa: CSARGGAQNREQYF
CDR3nt: TGCAGTGCTAGAGGGGGGGCCCAAAATCGCGAGCAGTACTTC

d_gene: TRBD1
v_gene: TRBV11-3
abundance: -
j_gene: TRBJ2-7
len: 14
CDR3aa: CASSLEGQGYEQYF
CDR3nt: TGTGCCAGCAGCTTGGAGGGACAGGGCTACGAGCAGTACTTC

d_gene: TRBD1
v_gene: TRBV7-3
abundance: few
j_gene: TRBJ2-1
len: 14
CDR3aa: CASSRDRVFNEQFF
CDR3nt: TGTGCCAGCAGCAGGGACAGGGTGTTCAATGAGCAGTTCTTC

d_gene: -
v_gene: TRBV7-6
abundance: -
j_gene: TRBJ2-7
len: 15
CDR3aa: CASSSRGGGAYEQYF
CDR3nt: TGTGCCAGCAGCTCCAGGGGAGGAGGGGCCTACGAGCAGTACTTC

d_gene: -
v_gene: TRBV6-5
abundance: many
j_gene: TRBJ2-1
len: 19
CDR3aa: CASSYSDPTYLNTNNEQFF
CDR3nt: TGTGCCAGCAGTTACTCCGATCCGACTTATCTAAACACAAACAATGAGCAGTTCTTC

d_gene: -
v_gene: TRBV7-9
abundance: many
j_gene: TRBJ2-5
len: 14
CDR3aa: CASSTGQYQETQYF
CDR3nt: TGTGCCAGCAGCACAGGACAGTACCAAGAGACCCAGTACTTC

d_gene: -
v_gene: TRBV12-3/TRBV12-4
abundance: -
j_gene: TRBJ2-2
len: 15
CDR3aa: CASSPSSGATGELFF
CDR3nt: TGTGCCAGCAGTCCCTCTTCGGGGGCCACCGGGGAGCTGTTTTTT

d_gene: TRBD2
v_gene: TRBV11-2
abundance: few
j_gene: TRBJ2-1
len: 18
CDR3aa: CASSLDGGSIHVYNEQFF
CDR3nt: TGTGCCAGCAGCTTAGATGGCGGGAGTATTCACGTGTACAATGAGCAGTTCTTC

d_gene: -
v_gene: TRBV28
abundance: -
j_gene: TRBJ1-3
len: 15
CDR3aa: CASSLGGETGNTIYF
CDR3nt: TGTGCCAGCAGTTTGGGGGGCGAAACTGGAAACACCATATATTTT

d_gene: TRBD2
v_gene: TRBV9
abundance: few
j_gene: TRBJ2-1
len: 20
CDR3aa: CASSVDGTSGRGGTYNEQFF
CDR3nt: TGTGCCAGCAGCGTAGACGGGACTAGCGGGAGAGGGGGCACCTACAATGAGCAGTTCTTC

d_gene: -
v_gene: TRBV18
abundance: -
j_gene: TRBJ2-7
len: 13
CDR3aa: CASSPGAIYEQYF
CDR3nt: TGTGCCAGCTCACCGGGGGCTATCTACGAGCAGTACTTC

d_gene: TRBD2
v_gene: TRBV10-3
abundance: -
j_gene: TRBJ2-1
len: 14
CDR3aa: CAIRGTRVVDEQFF
CDR3nt: TGTGCCATCAGGGGGACTAGGGTGGTGGATGAGCAGTTCTTC

d_gene: -
v_gene: TRBV7-2
abundance: -
j_gene: TRBJ1-5
len: 14
CDR3aa: CASSPPGGRQPQHF
CDR3nt: TGTGCCAGCAGCCCCCCGGGGGGCCGTCAGCCCCAGCATTTT

d_gene: TRBD1
v_gene: TRBV12-3/TRBV12-4
abundance: many
j_gene: TRBJ2-7
len: 14
CDR3aa: CASSFSGTGHEQYF
CDR3nt: TGTGCCAGCAGTTTCTCGGGGACAGGGCACGAGCAGTACTTC

d_gene: -
v_gene: TRBV12-3/TRBV12-4
abundance: -
j_gene: TRBJ1-5
len: 15
CDR3aa: CASSFRDVSNQPQHF
CDR3nt: TGTGCCAGCAGTTTCAGAGACGTTAGCAATCAGCCCCAGCATTTT

d_gene: -
v_gene: TRBV20-1
abundance: -
j_gene: TRBJ1-1
len: 15
CDR3aa: CSARDLRALDTEAFF
CDR3nt: TGCAGTGCTAGAGATCTTAGGGCTCTGGACACTGAAGCTTTCTTT

d_gene: TRBD2
v_gene: TRBV20-1
abundance: few
j_gene: TRBJ2-5
len: 19
CDR3aa: CSARDRGLAGIPRQETQYF
CDR3nt: TGCAGTGCTAGAGATAGGGGTCTAGCGGGAATTCCCCGTCAAGAGACCCAGTACTTC

d_gene: TRBD2
v_gene: TRBV4-3
abundance: few
j_gene: TRBJ2-7
len: 15
CDR3aa: CASSQEGTSAYEQYF
CDR3nt: TGCGCCAGCAGCCAAGAAGGGACTAGCGCCTACGAGCAGTACTTC

d_gene: -
v_gene: TRBV18
abundance: -
j_gene: TRBJ1-4
len: 14
CDR3aa: CASSPPREAEKLFF
CDR3nt: TGTGCCAGCTCACCACCCAGGGAAGCTGAAAAACTGTTTTTT

d_gene: -
v_gene: TRBV4-2
abundance: -
j_gene: TRBJ2-3
len: 13
CDR3aa: CASSQDYGDTQYF
CDR3nt: TGTGCCAGCAGCCAAGATTACGGAGATACGCAGTATTTT

d_gene: TRBD2
v_gene: TRBV12-3/TRBV12-4
abundance: -
j_gene: TRBJ2-1
len: 15
CDR3aa: CASSFLAGGQDEQFF
CDR3nt: TGTGCCAGCAGTTTCTTAGCGGGAGGGCAGGATGAGCAGTTCTTC

d_gene: TRBD1
v_gene: TRBV7-2
abundance: few
j_gene: TRBJ1-4
len: 15
CDR3aa: CASSLGGQNNEKLFF
CDR3nt: TGTGCCAGCAGCTTAGGGGGACAGAATAATGAAAAACTGTTTTTT

d_gene: TRBD1
v_gene: TRBV9
abundance: few
j_gene: TRBJ2-1
len: 17
CDR3aa: CASSVEGTGGRWDEQFF
CDR3nt: TGTGCCAGCAGCGTAGAGGGGACAGGGGGCCGGTGGGATGAGCAGTTCTTC

d_gene: -
v_gene: TRBV20-1
abundance: -
j_gene: TRBJ2-7
len: 18
CDR3aa: CSASRQRPEEGVNYEQYF
CDR3nt: TGCAGTGCTAGCAGACAGCGGCCGGAAGAAGGGGTTAACTACGAGCAGTACTTC

d_gene: -
v_gene: TRBV20-1
abundance: few
j_gene: TRBJ2-2
len: 13
CDR3aa: CSAAEVNTGELFF
CDR3nt: TGCAGTGCCGCGGAGGTGAACACCGGGGAGCTGTTTTTT